Below, 32 T cell receptor beta chains from the same sample are listed, as sequenced in a study of T cell changes during pregnancy in multiple sclerosis. Sequencing was performed with immunoSEQ multiplex PCR; in TCRdb, only in-frame clones are kept and a portion is missing. Seen here are around 57,000 clones, about 88% observed once, and the top ten hold about 2.3%. The source material was peripheral blood, sampled in the first trimester of pregnancy. Receptors were obtained from a female donor with multiple sclerosis, enrolled in a pregnancy study.

The chain couples TRBV11-2 to TRBJ2-5; D is possibly TRBD2 (5 bases). Germline CDR1 SGHAT, CDR2 FQNNGV. The CDR3 has 14 amino acids. V shed 4 bases and J shed 5 bases, with 14 bases lying between them. The CDR3 sequence is CASSSPGGRETQYF. CDR3 coding DNA: TGTGCCAGCAGCTCCCCCGGAGGAAGGGAGACCCAGTACTTC.

This clone was counted between two and nine times. This chain connects TRBV2 to TRBJ2-5; 13 bases line up with TRBD2. There are 17 residues in the CDR3. The V gene's germline CDR1 is SNHLY and CDR2 FYNNEI. Unmatched junction bases numbered 8, after V lost 2 bases and J lost 5 bases. The CDR3 sequence: CASSERRGTSGKETQYF. The CDR3, as DNA: TGTGCCAGCAGTGAAAGGCGGGGGACTAGCGGGAAGGAGACCCAGTACTTC.

The rearrangement joins TRBV7-2 to TRBJ2-7, with D uncertain. Trimming took off 2 bases at V and 1 base at J, with 6 bases between the two ends. The CDR3 sequence is 13 residues long. Germline V gives CDR1 SGHTA, CDR2 FQGNSA. The CDR3 DNA sequence: TGTGCCAGCAGCTTATCGTTTTCCTACGAGCAGTACTTC. Translation gives CASSLSFSYEQYF. Together with reference TRBV7-2 and TRBJ2-7, the CDR3 gives the full variable domain: GAGVSQSPSNKVTEKGKDVELRCDPISGHTALYWYRQSLGQGLEFLIYFQGNSAPDKSGLPSDRFSAERTGGSVSTLTIQRTQQEDSAVYLCASSLSFSYEQYFGPGTRLTVT.

The chain combines TRBV2 with TRBJ2-4, with 7 bases identical to TRBD1. Germline CDR1 SNHLY, CDR2 FYNNEI. The CDR3 spans 15 residues. V shed 5 bases, J shed 2 bases, and the junction held 6 bases outside the gene matches. The CDR3 sequence: CASSPQGVSKNIQYF. In DNA, the CDR3 is TGTGCCAGCAGTCCTCAGGGGGTGTCCAAAAACATTCAGTACTTC.

CDR3 amino acids: CASSYSESGNQPQHF. DNA for the CDR3: TGTGCCAGCAGTTACTCGGAGAGTGGCAATCAGCCCCAGCATTTT. This rearrangement joins TRBV6-5 to TRBJ1-5; no clear D. The CDR3 runs to 15 residues. Germline assignment: CDR1 MNHEY and CDR2 SVGAGI. V dropped 0 bases and J dropped 2 bases, with 8 bases sitting between them.

The CDR3 coding sequence is TGTGCCAGCAGCCTCCAGGGGGGCCTTTTACCTACGTATGGTAAAGGCTACACCTTC. Residues: CASSLQGGLLPTYGKGYTF. The chain couples TRBV4-2 to TRBJ1-2; TRBD1 matches at 7 bases. CDR1 LGHNA and CDR2 YNFKEQ come from the germline V gene. The J segment lost 8 bases and the V segment lost 4 bases, leaving 25 bases of the junction unmatched. This CDR3 has 19 amino acids.

The V and J genes are TRBV7-2 and TRBJ2-1; TRBD2 aligns across 10 bases. Germline V gene lookup returns CDR1 SGHTA and CDR2 FQGNSA. V lost 4 bases and J lost 5; bases outside the gene matches: 5. The CDR3 length is 15 residues. The CDR3 coding sequence is TGTGCCAGCAGCTGGAGCGGGGGGGTCAACAATGAGCAGTTCTTC. This codes for CASSWSGGVNNEQFF.

This rearrangement joins TRBV19 to TRBJ2-1; 12 bases are a match to TRBD2. The CDR3 length is 16 residues. Per the germline V gene, CDR1 is LNHDA and CDR2 is SQIVND (reference sequence). J gave up 8 bases and V 3 bases, and 8 bases lay outside the gene matches. DNA for the CDR3: TGTGCCAGTAGTATCCTGACTAGCGGGAGAGTCTATGAGCAGTTCTTC. It translates to CASSILTSGRVYEQFF.

CDR3 amino acids: CASTGTSGRTEQFF. The DNA for the CDR3 is TGTGCCAGCACCGGGACTAGCGGGAGAACTGAGCAGTTCTTC. The V and J genes are TRBV4-2 and TRBJ2-1; 14 positions match TRBD2. This CDR3 contains 14 residues. Germline values: CDR1 LGHNA, CDR2 YNFKEQ. Trimming took 7 bases from V and 9 from J; bases not matched to a gene: 5.

The gene calls are TRBV5-6 and TRBJ1-5, with D possibly being TRBD1 (5 bases). V lost 0 bases, J lost 6 bases, and 13 bases lay in between. Germline lookup yields CDR1 SGHDT and CDR2 YYEEEE. There are 15 residues in the CDR3. This chain's CDR3 is CASSLAGGVSQPQHF. CDR3 nucleotide sequence: TGTGCCAGCAGCTTGGCCGGGGGTGTGAGTCAGCCCCAGCATTTT. Drawing the rest from reference TRBV5-6 and TRBJ1-5, the complete variable domain is DAGVTQSPTHLIKTRGQQVTLRCSPKSGHDTVSWYQQALGQGPQFIFQYYEEEERQRGNFPDRFSGHQFPNYSSELNVNALLLGDSALYLCASSLAGGVSQPQHFGDGTRLSIL.

CDR3 loop: CASRVGLAGGLEQYF. The CDR3 DNA sequence: TGTGCCAGCAGAGTGGGACTAGCGGGAGGCCTCGAGCAGTACTTC. The chain links TRBV2 to TRBJ2-7; 15 nucleotides agree with TRBD2. Trimming removed 6 bases from V and 6 bases from J; junction bases left unmatched: 6. CDR1 is SNHLY and CDR2 is FYNNEI in the germline V gene. The CDR3 sequence is 15 residues long.

Only one count was recorded for this clone. The rearrangement joins TRBV30 to TRBJ2-2; 10 nucleotides line up with TRBD2. J was trimmed by 3 bases and V by 5 bases; bases with no gene match: 6. This CDR3 has 15 amino acids. Per germline, CDR1 GTSNPN and CDR2 SVGIG (reference sequence). Here the CDR3 reads CAWSSGGADTGELFF. The DNA of the CDR3 is TGTGCCTGGTCCAGCGGGGGGGCCGACACCGGGGAGCTGTTTTTT.

The V gene is TRBV30, the J gene TRBJ1-5; 7 bases fit TRBD1. Germline CDR1 reads GTSNPN; CDR2 reads SVGIG (reference sequence). The CDR3 spans 14 residues. Unmatched junction bases numbered 9, after V lost 3 bases and J lost 7 bases. DNA of the CDR3: TGTGCCTGGAGCCCAGCGACAGGGTTCCAGCCCCAGCATTTT. It translates to CAWSPATGFQPQHF.

The rearrangement links TRBV11-2 to TRBJ2-1; TRBD1 matches 9 bases. V lost 1 base to trimming and J lost 6 bases; unmatched junction nucleotides: 1. CDR1 is SGHAT, CDR2 FQNNGV, per germline. The CDR3 sequence is 14 residues long. The CDR3 reads CASSLGQGGNEQFF. The CDR3 nucleotides read TGTGCCAGCAGCTTAGGACAGGGGGGCAATGAGCAGTTCTTC. Looking up the rest from reference TRBV11-2 and TRBJ2-1 gives the full variable domain: EAGVAQSPRYKIIEKRQSVAFWCNPISGHATLYWYQQILGQGPKLLIQFQNNGVVDDSQLPKDRFSAERLKGVDSTLKIQPAKLEDSAVYLCASSLGQGGNEQFFGPGTRLTVL.

Only one count was recorded for this clone. The rearrangement links TRBV19 to TRBJ2-2; 9 positions agree with TRBD1. The V segment lost 5 bases and the J segment 7 bases; nucleotides outside the gene matches: 8. This CDR3 region has 15 residues. Germline V gene sequence: CDR1 LNHDA, CDR2 SQIVND (reference sequence). CDR3 DNA: TGTGCCAGTAGTCGACAGGGGGTTTCGGGCGGGGAGCTGTTTTTT. Translation gives CASSRQGVSGGELFF.

For this clone: Within the sample, other DNA sequences also encode this same CDR3. V usage is TRBV7-9 and J usage is TRBJ2-7; D is uncertain. The CDR3 covers 12 residues. The germline CDR1 and CDR2 sequences are SEHNR and FQNEAQ (reference sequence). V gave up 5 bases and J gave up 3 bases, with 8 bases separating them. This CDR3 is CASSPRGYEQYF. The CDR3 coding sequence is TGTGCCAGCAGCCCCCGAGGCTACGAGCAGTACTTC. Drawing the rest from reference TRBV7-9 and TRBJ2-7, the complete variable domain is DTGVSQNPRHKITKRGQNVTFRCDPISEHNRLYWYRQTLGQGPEFLTYFQNEAQLEKSRLLSDRFSAERPKGSFSTLEIQRTEQGDSAMYLCASSPRGYEQYFGPGTRLTVT.

This clone turned up a few times. This chain joins TRBV10-3 and TRBJ1-1; D not certain. The CDR3 spans 11 residues. Germline V gene lookup returns CDR1 ENHRY and CDR2 SYGVKD. Trimming pared 4 bases from V and 11 bases from J, leaving 11 bases between. The CDR3 spells CAISGWAEAFF. The CDR3 DNA is TGTGCCATCAGTGGATGGGCCGAGGCTTTCTTT.

The J gene is TRBJ1-2, the V gene TRBV6-6; tentative D call: TRBD1 (5 bases). The CDR3 loop spans 14 amino acids. The V end lost 4 bases, the J end lost 6 bases, and 15 bases lay between the germline ends. Germline-derived CDR1 and CDR2 are MNHNY and SVGAGI (reference sequence). As DNA, the CDR3 is TGTGCCAGCAGTTTATTCCAGGGCAGCCATGGCTACACCTTC. This gives the protein CASSLFQGSHGYTF.

V usage is TRBV7-2 and J usage is TRBJ1-3; tentatively, D is TRBD1 (6 bases). The CDR3 contains 15 residues. Germline CDR1 is SGHTA and CDR2 is FQGNSA. The V end lost 3 bases, the J end lost 4 bases, and 13 bases lay between the germline ends. As DNA, the CDR3 is TGTGCCAGCAGCTTCGCCAGGGGAAGGGGAAACACCATATATTTT. Translation gives CASSFARGRGNTIYF.

J is TRBJ1-1 and V is TRBV30; 7 positions agree with TRBD1. There are 15 residues in the CDR3. Germline V CDR1 and CDR2: GTSNPN, SVGIG (reference sequence). V trimming: 3 bases; J trimming: 0 bases; junction bases outside the gene matches: 7. DNA for the CDR3: TGTGCCTGGAGGACAAAGACAGGGTTGAACACTGAAGCTTTCTTT. This sequence encodes CAWRTKTGLNTEAFF.

This chain joins TRBV30 and TRBJ1-4, with D perhaps matching TRBD1 (6 bases). The germline V gene has CDR1 GTSNPN and CDR2 SVGIG (reference sequence). The CDR3 runs 13 residues. V lost 7 bases and J lost 6, with 15 bases in between. As DNA, the CDR3 is TGTGCCTTACGTCCGGGACACTATGAAAAACTGTTTTTT. This translates into CALRPGHYEKLFF. The full variable domain, rest sourced from reference TRBV30 and TRBJ1-4, is SQTIHQWPATLVQPVGSPLSLECTVEGTSNPNLYWYRQAAGRGLQLLFYSVGIGQISSEVPQNLSASRPQDRQFILSSKKLLLSDSGFYLCALRPGHYEKLFFGSGTQLSVL.

The rearrangement links TRBV7-2 to TRBJ2-7; TRBD2 matches 11 bases. With V trimmed by 5 bases and J by 4 bases, 19 bases remained unmatched. CDR3 size: 19 residues. Germline loops: CDR1 SGHTA, CDR2 FQGNSA. CDR3 residues: CASSTRQGSSGGDLYEQYF. CDR3 coding DNA: TGTGCCAGCAGCACTAGACAGGGAAGTAGCGGGGGGGATTTATACGAGCAGTACTTC.

This chain links TRBV15 with TRBJ1-1; D call uncertain. The V end was cut by 3 bases, the J end by 11 bases, with 16 bases between. Per germline, CDR1 LNHNV and CDR2 YYDKDF (reference sequence). The CDR3 extends over 13 amino acids. The CDR3 loop reads CATSREAHTGAFF. As DNA, the CDR3 is TGTGCCACCAGCAGGGAAGCGCACACCGGGGCTTTCTTT.

The chain employs TRBV29-1 and TRBJ2-5, with 9 positions matching TRBD1. This CDR3 contains 15 residues. CDR1 SQVTM and CDR2 ANQGSEA come from the germline V gene. V gave up 5 bases and J gave up 5 bases; unmatched junction bases: 12. The CDR3 here is CSVSLPGQGRETQYF. CDR3 DNA: TGCAGCGTTTCCCTCCCGGGACAGGGAAGGGAGACCCAGTACTTC.

The chain couples TRBV7-8 to TRBJ2-2, with a weak D call TRBD2 (6 bases). Germline CDR1 is SGHVS and CDR2 is FQNEAQ. This CDR3 spans 16 amino acids. V was cut by 5 bases and J by 4 bases, with 17 bases left in between. CDR3 in DNA: TGTGCCAGCAGCGGAGCCGGGACTGCTGTCACCGGGGAGCTGTTTTTT. Amino acids: CASSGAGTAVTGELFF.

This chain uses TRBV6-1 with TRBJ2-5, with D possibly TRBD1 on 6 matching bases. Per germline, CDR1 MNHNS and CDR2 SASEGT. CDR3 size: 15 residues. V lost 3 bases to trimming and J lost 0 bases, with 11 bases between them. The CDR3 region is CASSEQGLHQETQYF. DNA for the CDR3: TGTGCCAGCAGTGAGCAGGGGCTGCACCAAGAGACCCAGTACTTC.

The rearrangement links TRBV18 to TRBJ2-3; TRBD2 matches 13 bases. CDR1 and CDR2 from the germline V gene are KGHSH and LQKENI. V trimming: 4 bases; J trimming: 2 bases; junction bases outside the gene matches: 9. The CDR3 runs to 18 residues. The CDR3 protein is CASSQKGTSGENTDTQYF. CDR3 nucleotides: TGTGCCAGCTCACAGAAAGGGACTAGCGGGGAGAACACAGATACGCAGTATTTT. Full variable domain (remainder filled in from reference TRBV18 and TRBJ2-3): NAGVMQNPRHLVRRRGQEARLRCSPMKGHSHVYWYRQLPEEGLKFMVYLQKENIIDESGMPKERFSAEFPKEGPSILRIQQVVRGDSAAYFCASSQKGTSGENTDTQYFGPGTRLTVL.

The chain is built from TRBV7-9 and TRBJ2-5; D call uncertain. V lost 3 bases and J 1 base, leaving 12 bases between the germline ends. There are 15 residues in the CDR3. Germline-derived CDR1 and CDR2 are SEHNR and FQNEAQ (reference sequence). CDR3 nucleotide sequence: TGTGCCAGCAGCTTCCCAACAGAATTCCAAGAGACCCAGTACTTC. It is translated as CASSFPTEFQETQYF.

V gene TRBV6-7 combines with J gene TRBJ2-3; 9 nucleotides agree with TRBD2. TRBV6-7 is filed as an ORF, its function uncertain. After removal of 2 bases from V and 0 bases from J, the junction contained 12 bases not matched to a gene. This CDR3 contains 19 residues. The CDR3 sequence: CASSYPTASGGPSTDTQYF. Here the CDR3 DNA reads TGTGCCAGCAGTTACCCGACAGCCAGCGGGGGGCCTAGCACAGATACGCAGTATTTT.

The chain is built from TRBV7-9 and TRBJ2-7; possible D gene TRBD1, 6 bases. Germline loops: CDR1 SEHNR, CDR2 FQNEAQ (reference sequence). V lost 4 bases, J lost 0 bases, and 10 bases lay in between. This CDR3 spans 14 amino acids. CDR3 DNA: TGTGCCAGCAGCTCTACAGGGAGCTCCTACGAGCAGTACTTC. It codes for CASSSTGSSYEQYF. Drawing the rest from reference TRBV7-9 and TRBJ2-7, the complete variable domain is DTGVSQNPRHKITKRGQNVTFRCDPISEHNRLYWYRQTLGQGPEFLTYFQNEAQLEKSRLLSDRFSAERPKGSFSTLEIQRTEQGDSAMYLCASSSTGSSYEQYFGPGTRLTVT.

The V gene is TRBV2, the J gene TRBJ2-7; D perhaps matches TRBD1 (6 bases). There are 16 residues in the CDR3. Trimming took off 4 bases at V and 0 bases at J, with 16 bases between the two ends. Germline V gene data show CDR1 as SNHLY and CDR2 as FYNNEI. The CDR3, as DNA: TGTGCCAGCAGTGCCGGAGGACAGACTGGCTCCTACGAGCAGTACTTC. Translating it yields CASSAGGQTGSYEQYF.

The V call is TRBV28, the J call TRBJ1-1, with D possibly TRBD1 on 5 matching bases. Germline V gives CDR1 MDHEN, CDR2 SYDVKM. The CDR3 totals 15 residues. Between the trimmed V and J ends, which lost 7 bases and 6 bases, there was a span of 21 bases. As DNA, the CDR3 is TGTGCCAGCATTTTCCACCCGGGGGGGACCGCTGAAGCTTTCTTT. Protein: CASIFHPGGTAEAFF.